One sample yielded the 4 T cell receptor beta chains listed below, sequenced in a study of T cells in Graves' hyperthyroidism and ophthalmopathy. The source material, RNA transcripts, was used to amplify TCR beta CDR3 regions. Using the HTBI primer set, a first-round RT-PCR was run on the TCR CDR3. TCRdb ran MiXCR on the multiplex PCR reads and lists one entry per CDR3 protein. This table holds over 300,000 distinct CDR3 sequences, about 15% found once. Sequencing was performed on blood. The receptors stem from a woman in her fifties or sixties with Graves' hyperthyroidism.

This clonotype was seen only once. The chain carries TRBV30 and TRBJ2-1; 12 bases align to TRBD2. V lost 3 bases, J lost 4 bases, and 7 bases stayed unmatched. The CDR3 extends over 16 amino acids. The germline V gene has CDR1 GTSNPN and CDR2 SVGIG (reference sequence). The CDR3, as DNA: TGTGCCTGGAGGCCATCTAGCGGGAGGGGGTACAATGAGCAGTTCTTC. As protein: CAWRPSSGRGYNEQFF.

Ten or more counts support this clonotype. The chain employs TRBV11-2 and TRBJ1-1, with TRBD1 as a possible D gene (5 bases). The V and J ends lost 0 bases and 5 bases respectively, with 16 bases between them. Germline lookup yields CDR1 SGHAT and CDR2 FQNNGV. The CDR3 is made up of 16 amino acids. The CDR3, as DNA: TGTGCCAGCAGCTTAGATCCGGGACGGTCCGTGACTGAAGCTTTCTTT. This gives the protein CASSLDPGRSVTEAFF.

This clonotype was counted at least ten times. The genes are TRBV14 and TRBJ1-1; D call uncertain. V was cut by 0 bases and J by 4 bases, with 12 bases left in between. The CDR3 has 15 amino acids. Germline CDR1 and CDR2: SGHDN and FVKESK. This CDR3 reads CASSQDTGRSTEAFF. The CDR3 DNA follows: TGTGCCAGCAGCCAAGACACGGGTAGGAGCACTGAAGCTTTCTTT.

The CDR3 region is CASSLDPGTSGNYEQYF. The CDR3 DNA sequence: TGTGCCAGCAGCTTAGACCCCGGGACTAGCGGGAACTACGAGCAGTACTTC. The chain is built from TRBV11-2 and TRBJ2-7; 13 nucleotides agree with TRBD2. The CDR3 totals 17 residues. Germline V CDR1 and CDR2: SGHAT, FQNNGV. With V trimmed by 0 bases and J by 3 bases, 5 bases remained unmatched.